This is a list of T cell receptor beta chains from one sample in a study of CD8 T cells in Susac syndrome. MiXCR was run by TCRdb on the immunoSEQ multiplex PCR reads, yielding one entry per CDR3 protein. The data contain fewer than 70,000 distinct CDR3 sequences, approximately 95% of them singletons. The sequenced material came from CD8+ T cells from PBMCs. These receptors were collected from a human donor in good health. The CDR3 runs from the conserved cysteine through the conserved F or W. A D gene is named only where the DNA matches it firmly. Clone size is stated in some rows and not others, as once, few, many or a class when expanded.

abundance	v_gene	d_gene	j_gene	CDR3aa	CDR3nt
NA	TRBV7-2	NA	TRBJ2-5	CASSPGPETQYF	TGTGCCAGCAGCCCTGGGCCCGAGACCCAGTACTTC
NA	TRBV3-1	NA	TRBJ2-5	CASSQDWGGRVETQYF	TGTGCCAGCAGCCAAGATTGGGGGGGCAGGGTAGAGACCCAGTACTTC
NA	TRBV6-4	TRBD1	TRBJ2-3	CASSDSGQGPDTQYF	TGTGCCAGCAGTGACTCGGGACAGGGCCCAGATACGCAGTATTTT
NA	TRBV7-9	NA	TRBJ2-2	CASSFRRPDAGELFF	TGTGCCAGCAGCTTCCGTCGTCCGGACGCCGGGGAGCTGTTTTTT
NA	TRBV14	NA	TRBJ2-3	CASSPSAGGLADTQYF	TGTGCCAGCAGCCCCTCTGCTGGGGGGCTGGCAGATACGCAGTATTTT
NA	TRBV12-3/TRBV12-4	NA	TRBJ2-3	CASSPPGLQDTQYF	TGTGCCAGCAGTCCCCCGGGACTCCAAGATACGCAGTATTTT
NA	TRBV7-7	NA	TRBJ2-2	CASSPQRQNTGELFF	TGTGCTAGCAGCCCTCAGCGACAGAACACCGGGGAGCTGTTTTTT
once	TRBV15	NA	TRBJ2-1	CATSRGRFDEQFF	TGTGCCACCAGCAGAGGCAGGTTTGATGAGCAGTTCTTC
NA	TRBV29-1	NA	TRBJ1-1	CSVERQGTEAFF	TGCAGCGTTGAGAGGCAGGGCACTGAAGCTTTCTTT
NA	TRBV5-6	TRBD2	TRBJ2-1	CASNLAGGYNEQFF	TGTGCCAGCAATCTAGCGGGGGGATACAATGAGCAGTTCTTC
NA	TRBV27	NA	TRBJ1-5	CASGNWGESQPQHF	TGTGCCAGCGGAAACTGGGGTGAAAGTCAGCCCCAGCATTTT
once	TRBV19	NA	TRBJ2-7	CASGLGYEQYF	TGTGCCAGTGGCCTTGGCTACGAGCAGTACTTC
NA	TRBV15	NA	TRBJ2-5	CATSKDGRVEETQYF	TGTGCCACCAGCAAAGACGGACGGGTGGAAGAGACCCAGTACTTC
NA	TRBV3-1	NA	TRBJ1-6	CASSPIGANSPLHF	TGTGCCAGCAGCCCCATTGGCGCGAATTCACCCCTCCACTTT
NA	TRBV2	TRBD2	TRBJ2-5	CASSEPGTSGGARETQYF	TGTGCCAGCAGTGAACCCGGGACTAGCGGGGGGGCGCGAGAGACCCAGTACTTC
NA	TRBV9	TRBD2	TRBJ2-5	CASSPRTSGGRQETQYF	TGTGCCAGCAGCCCTCGGACTAGCGGGGGGCGCCAAGAGACCCAGTACTTC
once	TRBV4-2	TRBD2	TRBJ2-1	CASSQDGKRGGYNEQFF	TGTGCCAGCAGCCAAGATGGAAAGCGGGGGGGCTACAATGAGCAGTTCTTC
NA	TRBV7-2	NA	TRBJ2-1	CASSLRVHSYNEQFF	TGTGCCAGCAGCCTGCGGGTGCACTCCTACAATGAGCAGTTCTTC
once	TRBV9	NA	TRBJ2-2	CASSGARETGELFF	TGTGCCAGCAGCGGGGCCCGGGAAACCGGGGAGCTGTTTTTT
NA	TRBV5-4	NA	TRBJ2-2	CASSFITGELFF	TGTGCCAGCAGTTTTATTACCGGGGAGCTGTTTTTT
NA	TRBV5-4	TRBD1	TRBJ1-1	CASSLEGAGEAFF	TGTGCCAGCAGCTTAGAGGGGGCAGGTGAAGCTTTCTTT
NA	TRBV6-5	NA	TRBJ1-1	CASSYSNPTEAFF	TGTGCCAGCAGTTACTCGAATCCCACTGAAGCTTTCTTT
NA	TRBV24-1	NA	TRBJ2-7	CATSDSYEQYF	TGTGCCACCAGTGACTCCTACGAGCAGTACTTC
once	TRBV6-5	NA	TRBJ2-2	CASNDFPGTGELFF	TGTGCCAGCAATGACTTCCCGGGGACCGGGGAGCTGTTTTTT
NA	TRBV7-9	NA	TRBJ2-6	CASSDQGNGANVLTF	TGTGCCAGCAGCGACCAGGGAAATGGGGCCAACGTCCTGACTTTC
NA	TRBV7-9	NA	TRBJ1-1	CASSDPLRWGRRNTEAFF	TGTGCCAGCAGCGATCCTCTTAGGTGGGGACGGCGTAACACTGAAGCTTTCTTT
NA	TRBV10-3	NA	TRBJ1-1	CAISGKTGNTEAFF	TGTGCCATCAGTGGCAAGACAGGGAACACTGAAGCTTTCTTT
NA	TRBV5-6	NA	TRBJ2-1	CASSLEFGLAGSYNEQFF	TGTGCCAGCAGCTTGGAGTTTGGGTTGGCAGGGTCCTACAATGAGCAGTTCTTC
NA	TRBV7-9	TRBD2	TRBJ2-5	CASSESGKYQETQYF	TGTGCCAGCAGCGAGAGCGGGAAGTACCAAGAGACCCAGTACTTC
NA	TRBV6-5	TRBD1	TRBJ2-5	CASSSWDRGLETQYF	TGTGCCAGCAGCTCTTGGGACAGGGGTTTAGAGACCCAGTACTTC
NA	TRBV12-3/TRBV12-4	NA	TRBJ2-4	CASRLRSGNIQYF	TGTGCCAGCAGGCTAAGGTCGGGAAACATTCAGTACTTC
NA	TRBV2	NA	TRBJ2-5	CASSEAAFRAGVQETQYF	TGTGCCAGCAGTGAGGCGGCGTTTAGGGCAGGCGTCCAAGAGACCCAGTACTTC
NA	TRBV13	NA	TRBJ2-7	CASSYSGNEQYF	TGTGCCAGCAGCTATAGCGGAAACGAGCAGTACTTC
NA	TRBV7-9	NA	TRBJ1-1	CASRPGGAEAFF	TGTGCCAGCAGGCCTGGGGGGGCTGAAGCTTTCTTT
once	TRBV2	TRBD1	TRBJ2-7	CASSPGTGEQYF	TGTGCCAGCAGCCCCGGGACAGGCGAGCAGTACTTC
once	TRBV19	NA	TRBJ1-5	CASTQGSNQPQHF	TGTGCCAGTACCCAGGGGAGCAATCAGCCCCAGCATTTT
once	TRBV9	NA	TRBJ1-1	CASSAGARDTEAFF	TGTGCCAGCAGCGCGGGAGCTCGGGACACTGAAGCTTTCTTT
NA	TRBV4-1	TRBD1	TRBJ2-4	CASSQEGTEKNIQYF	TGCGCCAGCAGCCAAGAGGGGACAGAGAAAAACATTCAGTACTTC
NA	TRBV4-1	NA	TRBJ2-3	CASSQELVLDTQYF	TGCGCCAGCAGCCAAGAACTAGTTCTAGATACGCAGTATTTT
NA	TRBV15	NA	TRBJ2-1	CATSREGHSISYNEQFF	TGTGCCACCAGCAGAGAGGGACATTCAATCTCCTACAATGAGCAGTTCTTC
NA	TRBV4-2	NA	TRBJ2-2	CASSQERAESTGELFF	TGTGCCAGCAGCCAAGAAAGGGCAGAAAGCACCGGGGAGCTGTTTTTT
NA	TRBV5-4	NA	TRBJ2-2	CASSPPPNTGELFF	TGTGCCAGCAGCCCGCCCCCGAACACCGGGGAGCTGTTTTTT
NA	TRBV19	TRBD1	TRBJ1-1	CASRQGAGTEAFF	TGTGCCAGTAGACAGGGGGCCGGCACTGAAGCTTTCTTT
NA	TRBV2	NA	TRBJ2-6	CASSDLSGLEANVLTF	TGTGCCAGCAGTGACTTGTCAGGTCTTGAGGCCAACGTCCTGACTTTC
NA	TRBV4-1	NA	TRBJ1-2	CASSQDGVNYGYTF	TGCGCCAGCAGCCAAGATGGGGTTAACTATGGCTACACCTTC
NA	TRBV19	NA	TRBJ2-6	CASSMGYGASGANVLTF	TGTGCCAGTAGTATGGGGTACGGTGCCTCTGGGGCCAACGTCCTGACTTTC
NA	TRBV4-1	NA	TRBJ2-3	CASSQDNSLPTDTQYF	TGCGCCAGCAGCCAAGATAATAGCTTACCCACAGATACGCAGTATTTT
NA	TRBV11-3	NA	TRBJ2-1	CASSDSNYNEQFF	TGTGCCAGTTCGGACAGTAACTACAATGAGCAGTTCTTC
once	TRBV30	NA	TRBJ1-1	CAWSRGLNTEAFF	TGTGCCTGGAGTAGGGGATTGAACACTGAAGCTTTCTTT
NA	TRBV9	TRBD1	TRBJ2-5	CASSVAGTGGETQYF	TGTGCCAGCAGCGTAGCCGGGACAGGGGGAGAGACCCAGTACTTC
NA	TRBV7-9	NA	TRBJ2-3	CASSFPIVDLDTQYF	TGTGCCAGCAGCTTTCCCATAGTAGATCTAGATACGCAGTATTTT
NA	TRBV13	NA	TRBJ2-7	CASSLAFGPYEQYF	TGTGCCAGCAGTCTTGCCTTTGGCCCTTACGAGCAGTACTTC
NA	TRBV7-9	NA	TRBJ1-2	CASSYQGNYGYTF	TGTGCCAGCAGCTATCAGGGGAACTATGGCTACACCTTC